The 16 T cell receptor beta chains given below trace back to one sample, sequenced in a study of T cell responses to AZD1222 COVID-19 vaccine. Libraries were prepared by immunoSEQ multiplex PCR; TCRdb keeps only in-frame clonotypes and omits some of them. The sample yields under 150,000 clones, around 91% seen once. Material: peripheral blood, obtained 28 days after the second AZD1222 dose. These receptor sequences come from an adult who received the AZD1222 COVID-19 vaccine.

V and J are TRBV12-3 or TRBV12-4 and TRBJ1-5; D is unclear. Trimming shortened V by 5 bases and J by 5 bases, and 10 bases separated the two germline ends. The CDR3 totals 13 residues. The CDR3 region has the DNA TGTGCCAGCAGTGCTAGGCCTCATCAGCCCCAGCATTTT. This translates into CASSARPHQPQHF.

The CDR3 nucleotides read TGTGCCAGCAGCGCAAGGGACGGACGAAATCAGCCCCAGCATTTT. Translation gives CASSARDGRNQPQHF. The gene calls are TRBV9 and TRBJ1-5, with a possible D match to TRBD1 (5 bases). Trimming shortened V by 3 bases and J by 4 bases, and 14 bases separated the two germline ends. The CDR3 length is 15 residues. CDR1 SGDLS and CDR2 YYNGEE come from the germline V gene. The entire variable domain, with the rest obtained from reference TRBV9 and TRBJ1-5, is as follows: DSGVTQTPKHLITATGQRVTLRCSPRSGDLSVYWYQQSLDQGLQFLIQYYNGEERAKGNILERFSAQQFPDLHSELNLSSLELGDSALYFCASSARDGRNQPQHFGDGTRLSIL.

The CDR3 loop reads CASGASGGEETQYF. CDR3 DNA: TGCGCCAGCGGGGCTAGCGGGGGAGAGGAGACCCAGTACTTC. The V and J genes are TRBV5-1 and TRBJ2-5; 10 bases map to TRBD2. CDR3 length equals 14 residues. CDR1 is SGHRS and CDR2 is YFSETQ in the germline V gene. The V gene end was trimmed by 7 bases and the J gene end by 5 bases; junction bases not matched to a gene: 8.

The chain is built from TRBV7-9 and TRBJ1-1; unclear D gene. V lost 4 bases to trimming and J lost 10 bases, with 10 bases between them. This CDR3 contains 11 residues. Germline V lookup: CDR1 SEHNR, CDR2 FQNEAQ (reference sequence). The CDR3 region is CASSSAEGAFF. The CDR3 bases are TGTGCCAGCAGCTCCGCAGAAGGAGCTTTCTTT. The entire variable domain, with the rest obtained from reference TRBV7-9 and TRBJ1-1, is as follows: DTGVSQNPRHKITKRGQNVTFRCDPISEHNRLYWYRQTLGQGPEFLTYFQNEAQLEKSRLLSDRFSAERPKGSFSTLEIQRTEQGDSAMYLCASSSAEGAFFGQGTRLTVV.

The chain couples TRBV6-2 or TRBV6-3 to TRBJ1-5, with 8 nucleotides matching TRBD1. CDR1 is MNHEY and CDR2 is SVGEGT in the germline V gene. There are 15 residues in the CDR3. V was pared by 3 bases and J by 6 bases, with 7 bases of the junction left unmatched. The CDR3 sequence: CASSYTGTGRQPQHF. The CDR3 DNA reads TGTGCCAGCAGTTATACCGGGACAGGCCGTCAGCCCCAGCATTTT.

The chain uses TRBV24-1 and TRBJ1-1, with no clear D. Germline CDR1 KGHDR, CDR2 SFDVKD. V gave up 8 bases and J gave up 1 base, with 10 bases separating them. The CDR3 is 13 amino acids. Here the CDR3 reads CATKDGPNTEAFF. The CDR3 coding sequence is TGTGCCACCAAGGATGGACCGAACACTGAAGCTTTCTTT.

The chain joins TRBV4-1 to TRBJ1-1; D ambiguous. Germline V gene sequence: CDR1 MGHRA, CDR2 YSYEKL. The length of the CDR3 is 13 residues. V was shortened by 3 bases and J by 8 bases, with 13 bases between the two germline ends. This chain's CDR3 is CASSHHTNLEAFF. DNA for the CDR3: TGCGCCAGCAGCCACCACACGAATTTGGAAGCTTTCTTT.

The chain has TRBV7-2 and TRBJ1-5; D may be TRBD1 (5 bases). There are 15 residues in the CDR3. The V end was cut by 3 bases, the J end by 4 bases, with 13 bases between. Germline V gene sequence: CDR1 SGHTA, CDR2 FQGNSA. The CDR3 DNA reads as TGTGCCAGCAGCTTGGATGGGGCTGGGAATCAGCCCCAGCATTTT. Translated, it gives CASSLDGAGNQPQHF. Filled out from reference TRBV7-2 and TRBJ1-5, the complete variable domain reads GAGVSQSPSNKVTEKGKDVELRCDPISGHTALYWYRQSLGQGLEFLIYFQGNSAPDKSGLPSDRFSAERTGGSVSTLTIQRTQQEDSAVYLCASSLDGAGNQPQHFGDGTRLSIL.

The DNA of the CDR3 is TGTGCCATCAGTGAAGGAAAAGGGGCTAACTATGGCTACACCTTC. Encoded protein: CAISEGKGANYGYTF. This chain joins TRBV10-3 and TRBJ1-2; D may be TRBD1 (5 bases). V lost 3 bases to trimming and J lost 0 bases, with 11 bases between them. CDR1 is ENHRY and CDR2 is SYGVKD in the germline V gene. The CDR3 is 15 amino acids.

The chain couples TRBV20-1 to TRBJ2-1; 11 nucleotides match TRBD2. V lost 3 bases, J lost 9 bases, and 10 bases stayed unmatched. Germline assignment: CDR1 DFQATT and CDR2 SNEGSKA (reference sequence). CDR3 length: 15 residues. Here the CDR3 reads CSASFGLAGQREQFF. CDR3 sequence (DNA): TGCAGTGCTAGTTTTGGACTAGCGGGTCAACGTGAGCAGTTCTTC.

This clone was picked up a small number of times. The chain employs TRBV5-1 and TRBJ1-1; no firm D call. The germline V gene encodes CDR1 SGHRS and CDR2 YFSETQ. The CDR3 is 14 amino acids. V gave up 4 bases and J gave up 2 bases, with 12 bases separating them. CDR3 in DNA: TGCGCCAGCAGCGACGAACCAAGTAACACTGAAGCTTTCTTT. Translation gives CASSDEPSNTEAFF.

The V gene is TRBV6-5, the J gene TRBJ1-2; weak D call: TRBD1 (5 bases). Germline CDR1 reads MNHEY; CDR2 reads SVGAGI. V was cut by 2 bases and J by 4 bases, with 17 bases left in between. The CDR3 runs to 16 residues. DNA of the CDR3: TGTGCCAGCAGTTACCGCCTCGTAGGGGACTTCTATGGCTACACCTTC. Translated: CASSYRLVGDFYGYTF.

The CDR3 sequence is CASSDTSGLAGVYEQYF. The DNA for the CDR3 is TGCGCCAGCAGCGACACCTCGGGACTAGCGGGAGTATACGAGCAGTACTTC. This chain joins TRBV5-1 and TRBJ2-7, with 14 bases matching TRBD2. Per germline, CDR1 SGHRS and CDR2 YFSETQ. V was clipped by 4 bases and J by 4 bases; unmatched bases: 10. The CDR3 covers 17 residues.

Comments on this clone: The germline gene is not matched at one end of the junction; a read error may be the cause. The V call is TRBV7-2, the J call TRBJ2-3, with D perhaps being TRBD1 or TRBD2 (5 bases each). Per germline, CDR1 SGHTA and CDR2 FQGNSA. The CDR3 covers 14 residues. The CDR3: CASSLGQGAPNSHF. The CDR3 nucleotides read TGTGCCAGCAGCTTAGGCCAGGGAGCCCCGAATTCCCATTTT.

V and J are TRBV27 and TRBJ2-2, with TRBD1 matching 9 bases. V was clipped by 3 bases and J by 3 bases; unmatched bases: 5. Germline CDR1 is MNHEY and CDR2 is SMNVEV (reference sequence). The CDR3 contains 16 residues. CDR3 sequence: CASSFRDRVDTGELFF. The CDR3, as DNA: TGTGCCAGCAGTTTCCGGGACAGGGTGGACACCGGGGAGCTGTTTTTT.

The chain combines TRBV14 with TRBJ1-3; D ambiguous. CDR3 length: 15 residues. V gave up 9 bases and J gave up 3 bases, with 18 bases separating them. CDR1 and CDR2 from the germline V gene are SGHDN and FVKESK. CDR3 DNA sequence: TGTGCCAGTTCCTCGGGTCTTTCAATTGGAAACACCATATATTTT. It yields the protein CASSSGLSIGNTIYF.